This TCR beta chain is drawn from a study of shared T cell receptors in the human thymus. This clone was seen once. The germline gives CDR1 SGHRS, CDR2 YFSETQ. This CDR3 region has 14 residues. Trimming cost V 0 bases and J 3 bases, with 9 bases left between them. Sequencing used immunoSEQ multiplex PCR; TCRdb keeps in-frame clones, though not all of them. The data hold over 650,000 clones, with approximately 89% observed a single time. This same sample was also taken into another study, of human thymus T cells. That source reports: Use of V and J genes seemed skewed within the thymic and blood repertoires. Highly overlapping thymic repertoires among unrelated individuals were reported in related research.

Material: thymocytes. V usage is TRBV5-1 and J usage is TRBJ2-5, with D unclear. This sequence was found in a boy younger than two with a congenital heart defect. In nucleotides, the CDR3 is TGCGCCAGCAGCTTGGTCACAGATAAAGAGACCCAGTACTTC. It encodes CASSLVTDKETQYF.